This T cell receptor (beta chain) was recovered during a study of CD8 T cells in Susac syndrome. TCR beta sequencing covered blood CD8+ and CD4+ T cells. TEMRA cells were FACS-enriched, and CD8+ and CD4+ T cells were isolated negatively. To note about this clonotype: Its antigen is unknown.

Findings of the study overall: Acknowledgment was made by the study that its TCR sequencing and HLA analysis involved a relatively small number of individuals.

Random hexamers primed reverse transcription of about 0.5 to 1 ug RNA. The amplification used immunoSEQ multiplex PCR on TCR beta CDR3; it spanned 54 Vbeta and 13 Jbeta. TCRdb redid the calling of the immunoSEQ multiplex PCR reads with MiXCR, one entry per CDR3 protein. The sample consists of 90,000 to 150,000 distinct CDR3 sequences, 85% to 95% of them appearing once. Germline V gene data show CDR1 as SEHNR and CDR2 as FQNEAQ (reference sequence). The CDR3 extends over 15 amino acids. With 5 bases removed from V and 0 bases from J, the gap between germline ends came to 13 bases. The sequence derives from a human donor with multiple sclerosis. Sequences were obtained from CD4+ T cells from PBMCs. The chain is built from TRBV7-9 and TRBJ1-1, with D tentatively TRBD1 (5 bases). In DNA form, the CDR3 reads TGTGCCAGCAGCGCCGGACGGGGGGTGAACACTGAAGCTTTCTTT. Protein sequence: CASSAGRGVNTEAFF.